This T cell receptor (beta chain) appears in the sequencing data of a study of blood T cell repertoires in COVID-19. On the study more broadly: Samples representing acute and convalescent COVID-19 were sourced from the United States, Italy and Spain. The cDNA or gDNA used as material had been derived from T cells, B-cell-depleted T cells, or PBMCs.

During active infection, Seattle patients enrolled and were then monitored through disease. V was cut by 5 bases and J by 3 bases, with 20 bases left in between. This CDR3 is built from 16 residues. CDR1 and CDR2 from the germline V gene are SGHVS and FQNEAQ. Per the original methods: Estimates of nucleated cell counts were drawn from the amplification of reference gene primers. The method was immunoSEQ multiplex PCR; TCRdb's version includes in-frame clones alone and lacks a portion of them. The V and J calls and the clone size are those of that table, but D and trimming were determined from the DNA. The sample includes 65,000 or so clones, approximately 88% of them seen just once.

The clonotype was recovered from a man between 25 and 39 years old with COVID-19, enrolled during active disease. The chain has TRBV7-8 and TRBJ2-7; the D gene is possibly TRBD2 (6 bases). The sample taken for sequencing was peripheral blood. The CDR3 nucleotides are TGTGCCAGCAGCCCCCCTATGGGGACTCCTAACTACGAGCAGTACTTC. Translation gives CASSPPMGTPNYEQYF.